These T cell receptor beta chains were read from a single sample in a study of shared clonotypes between healthy human individuals. The table came from immunoSEQ multiplex PCR; TCRdb's copy has only in-frame clones and leaves some out. Among over 850,000 clones listed, about four fifths were seen once. The sample was memory CD4+ T cells from PBMCs. The receptor set was obtained from a man aged 18 to 29 in good health. Some clones in this sample may be carry-over from other donors' samples. CDR3s include the opening cysteine and the closing phenylalanine or tryptophan. The order of the fields is CDR3 length, J gene, clone size, V gene, D gene, CDR3 DNA, CDR3 protein. D genes are given only for firm matches. Clone size is not always given. Where it is, it says once, few, many or a class for expanded clones.

cdr3_length: 15
j_call: TRBJ1-2
clone_size: NA
v_call: TRBV5-1
d_call: NA
cdr3_nt: TGCGCCAGCAGCTTGGCTGGGGGGTACAACTATGGCTACACCTTC
cdr3_aa: CASSLAGGYNYGYTF

cdr3_length: 14
j_call: TRBJ2-1
clone_size: NA
v_call: TRBV28
d_call: NA
cdr3_nt: TGTGCCAGCAGGGGGGGACTGGCTTACAATGAGCAGTTCTTC
cdr3_aa: CASRGGLAYNEQFF

cdr3_length: 14
j_call: TRBJ1-5
clone_size: NA
v_call: TRBV18
d_call: NA
cdr3_nt: TGTGCCAGCTCACCAAGTCAGCTCAATCAGCCCCAGCATTTT
cdr3_aa: CASSPSQLNQPQHF

cdr3_length: 17
j_call: TRBJ2-1
clone_size: NA
v_call: TRBV9
d_call: TRBD2
cdr3_nt: TGTGCCAGCAGCGCGTCCGGGACTAGCGGGCCCTCTGGGGAGCAGTTCTTC
cdr3_aa: CASSASGTSGPSGEQFF

cdr3_length: 17
j_call: TRBJ2-7
clone_size: NA
v_call: TRBV28
d_call: TRBD1
cdr3_nt: TGTGCCAGCAGCTCCCCCCTAAACAGGGGGCGAAGCGGCGAGCAGTACTTC
cdr3_aa: CASSSPLNRGRSGEQYF

cdr3_length: 13
j_call: TRBJ1-2
clone_size: few
v_call: TRBV28
d_call: NA
cdr3_nt: TGTGCCAGCAGTTTGACCTCCCCCTATGGCTACACCTTC
cdr3_aa: CASSLTSPYGYTF

cdr3_length: 12
j_call: TRBJ2-1
clone_size: NA
v_call: TRBV30
d_call: TRBD1
cdr3_nt: TGTGCCTGGGACAGGGGGCGCGGAGAGCAGTTCTTC
cdr3_aa: CAWDRGRGEQFF

cdr3_length: 13
j_call: TRBJ2-1
clone_size: NA
v_call: TRBV18
d_call: TRBD1
cdr3_nt: TGTGCCAGCTCAGGGCAGGGGGCGAATGAGCAGTTCTTC
cdr3_aa: CASSGQGANEQFF

cdr3_length: 15
j_call: TRBJ2-2
clone_size: NA
v_call: TRBV6-1
d_call: TRBD2
cdr3_nt: TGTGCCAGCAGTGTGCTAGCGGGAGTGGCCGGGGAGCTGTTTTTT
cdr3_aa: CASSVLAGVAGELFF

cdr3_length: 16
j_call: TRBJ2-7
clone_size: NA
v_call: TRBV5-4
d_call: TRBD2
cdr3_nt: TGTGCCAGCAGCGACCCGACTAGCGGGAGACACTACGAGCAGTACTTC
cdr3_aa: CASSDPTSGRHYEQYF

cdr3_length: 16
j_call: TRBJ2-1
clone_size: NA
v_call: TRBV7-9
d_call: TRBD2
cdr3_nt: TGTGCCAGCAGCTCCCCCCGCGCGGGAGCTTACAATGAGCAGTTCTTC
cdr3_aa: CASSSPRAGAYNEQFF

cdr3_length: 13
j_call: TRBJ2-5
clone_size: NA
v_call: TRBV7-9
d_call: TRBD2
cdr3_nt: TGTGCCAGCAGCTTATTAGCGGGTTTGACCCAGTACTTC
cdr3_aa: CASSLLAGLTQYF

cdr3_length: 14
j_call: TRBJ1-1
clone_size: few
v_call: TRBV6-1
d_call: TRBD1
cdr3_nt: TGTGCCAGCAGTGGAGGACAGGGGCCTAGTGAAGCTTTCTTT
cdr3_aa: CASSGGQGPSEAFF

cdr3_length: 13
j_call: TRBJ1-2
clone_size: NA
v_call: TRBV28
d_call: TRBD1
cdr3_nt: TGTGCCAGCAGTCGACAGGGAGGTTATGGCTACACCTTC
cdr3_aa: CASSRQGGYGYTF

cdr3_length: 11
j_call: TRBJ2-2
clone_size: NA
v_call: TRBV6-5
d_call: NA
cdr3_nt: TGTGCCAGCAGCCAAACCGGGGAGCTGTTTTTT
cdr3_aa: CASSQTGELFF

cdr3_length: 13
j_call: TRBJ2-7
clone_size: NA
v_call: TRBV7-8
d_call: TRBD2
cdr3_nt: TGTGCCAGCAGCCCAGGGACTAGCTACGAGCAGTACTTC
cdr3_aa: CASSPGTSYEQYF

cdr3_length: 11
j_call: TRBJ1-1
clone_size: NA
v_call: TRBV29-1
d_call: NA
cdr3_nt: TGCAGCGCCCGGGACGGCCTCGGATCTTTCTTT
cdr3_aa: CSARDGLGSFF

cdr3_length: 16
j_call: TRBJ2-1
clone_size: NA
v_call: TRBV19
d_call: TRBD2
cdr3_nt: TGTGCCAGTAGTATCCGACTAGCGGGAGCTAAAGATGAGCAGTTCTTC
cdr3_aa: CASSIRLAGAKDEQFF

cdr3_length: 17
j_call: TRBJ1-5
clone_size: NA
v_call: TRBV6-1
d_call: NA
cdr3_nt: TGTGCCAGCAGTGAAGCGCGAACAGCTTATAGCAATCAGCCCCAGCATTTT
cdr3_aa: CASSEARTAYSNQPQHF

cdr3_length: 14
j_call: TRBJ2-1
clone_size: NA
v_call: TRBV27
d_call: TRBD1
cdr3_nt: TGTGCCAGCAGTTGGGGACAGGGCCTTGGAGTAGAGTTCTTC
cdr3_aa: CASSWGQGLGVEFF

cdr3_length: 16
j_call: TRBJ1-3
clone_size: NA
v_call: TRBV7-9
d_call: NA
cdr3_nt: TGTGCCAGCAGCTTAAGGGCGTCAGTCTCTGGAAACACCATATATTTT
cdr3_aa: CASSLRASVSGNTIYF

cdr3_length: 13
j_call: TRBJ1-1
clone_size: many
v_call: TRBV10-2
d_call: TRBD1
cdr3_nt: TGCGCCAGCAGTGAACAGGGGGTCACTGAAGCTTTCTTT
cdr3_aa: CASSEQGVTEAFF

cdr3_length: 14
j_call: TRBJ2-1
clone_size: NA
v_call: TRBV7-3
d_call: TRBD1
cdr3_nt: TGTGCCAGCAGCTCGACAGGGGATTACAATGAGCAGTTCTTC
cdr3_aa: CASSSTGDYNEQFF

cdr3_length: 14
j_call: TRBJ2-1
clone_size: NA
v_call: TRBV7-3
d_call: NA
cdr3_nt: TGTGCCAGCAGCCCAAATCAGGTCAACAATGAGCAGTTCTTC
cdr3_aa: CASSPNQVNNEQFF

cdr3_length: 15
j_call: TRBJ1-5
clone_size: NA
v_call: TRBV10-2
d_call: NA
cdr3_nt: TGCGCCAGCAGGCCAACAGCGACGCCAGATCAGCCCCAGCATTTT
cdr3_aa: CASRPTATPDQPQHF

cdr3_length: 16
j_call: TRBJ2-7
clone_size: NA
v_call: TRBV6-6
d_call: TRBD2
cdr3_nt: TGTGCCAGCAGTTATGCGCTAGCGGGAGTCCCCTACGAGCAGTACTTC
cdr3_aa: CASSYALAGVPYEQYF

cdr3_length: 15
j_call: TRBJ1-4
clone_size: NA
v_call: TRBV28
d_call: NA
cdr3_nt: TGTGCCAGCAGCCTTACAGGCTCAACTAATGAAAAACTGTTTTTT
cdr3_aa: CASSLTGSTNEKLFF

cdr3_length: 12
j_call: TRBJ2-1
clone_size: NA
v_call: TRBV30
d_call: NA
cdr3_nt: TGTGCCTGGAGCCCCGCCCGGGGTGAGCAGTTCTTC
cdr3_aa: CAWSPARGEQFF

cdr3_length: 15
j_call: TRBJ1-1
clone_size: NA
v_call: TRBV10-3
d_call: NA
cdr3_nt: TGTGCCATCAAAGAGGCAGGGGCCGCGAACACTGAAGCTTTCTTT
cdr3_aa: CAIKEAGAANTEAFF

cdr3_length: 14
j_call: TRBJ1-1
clone_size: NA
v_call: TRBV5-1
d_call: NA
cdr3_nt: TGCGCCAGCAGCGTTCAATCAGCAAACACTGAAGCTTTCTTT
cdr3_aa: CASSVQSANTEAFF

cdr3_length: 13
j_call: TRBJ1-2
clone_size: few
v_call: TRBV6-5
d_call: TRBD1
cdr3_nt: TGTGCCAGCAGACCCGGACAGGTTTATGGCTACACCTTC
cdr3_aa: CASRPGQVYGYTF

cdr3_length: 15
j_call: TRBJ2-1
clone_size: NA
v_call: TRBV18
d_call: NA
cdr3_nt: TGTGCCAGCTCACCATCCCAGAACACCTACAATGAGCAGTTCTTC
cdr3_aa: CASSPSQNTYNEQFF